This T cell receptor beta chain is from a study of beta chain features in type 1 diabetes. Study details: Across every sample, roughly 100 million sorted cells were examined in total. Study-wide results and caveats: Among patients with Type 1 diabetes, TCRB CDR3s were moderately but significantly shorter in every one of the four CD4+ subsets. When VDJ junctions were examined, type 1 diabetes patients showed fewer insertions and more deletions. Among patients, naive, central memory and Treg TCRB repertoires appeared more similar than among healthy donors.

CDR1 is MNHEY, CDR2 SMNVEV, per germline (reference sequence). V was cut by 11 bases and J by 2 bases, with 12 bases left in between. This CDR3 is built from 13 residues. Cell sorting via CD45RO/CCR7/CD25/CD127/CD95/CD27 was performed to obtain CD4+ naive, central memory, regulatory and stem cell-like memory cells. This clone was counted a few times. Its antigen is as yet unknown. Every bit of the isolated RNA underwent reverse transcription, so sequencing read expressed TCRB transcripts. TCRdb's table, derived via immunoSEQ multiplex PCR, lists solely in-frame clones and lacks some. The table records about 260,000 clones, 20% of them present only once.

This rearrangement joins TRBV27 to TRBJ2-2, with D maybe TRBD1 (6 bases). This clonotype was sampled from a middle-aged woman with type 1 diabetes. The sequencing sample was made of naive CD4+ T cells from blood. CDR3 nucleotide sequence: TGTGCCGCTGGGACACGAAACACCGGGGAGCTGTTTTTT. It translates to CAAGTRNTGELFF.